This entry features one TCR beta chain sequence. It has no known antigen specificity. Base qualities are not at hand, and no much larger clone is one base apart. The protocol used for the library was the immunoSEQ multiplex PCR assay. The immuneACCESS repertoire file appears here via TCRdb, limited to in-frame rearrangements. These files lack a portion of the clones; in checked studies, under half of the deficit traces to unresolved V genes, and the cause of the others is not known. The sample has fewer than 20,000 clones on record, approximately 83% of them singletons. Jointly, the top ten make up around a tenth of the sample. This sample was included in a study of technical replicates of blood from a handful of donors (dated by TCRdb to the late 2010s). Trimming at the junction amounts to 2 bases on V and 0 bases on J, and the germline ends lie 9 bases apart. Taken from the germline V gene, the CDR1 and CDR2 loops are MNHEY and SVGAGI. The CDR3 runs 15 residues from the cysteine to the phenylalanine. Of all the DNA, just the CDR3 is kept, 45 bases in frame from base 1.

The rearranged chain carries TRBV6-5 and TRBJ2-3; no D gene is confidently identified. Material: PBMCs. This receptor was identified in a human donor in good health. Some clones in this sample may be carry-over from other donors' samples. The CDR3 here reads CASSYGQPSTDTQYF. The DNA sequence follows: TGTGCCAGCAGTTACGGGCAGCCGAGCACAGATACGCAGTATTTT.